The 3 T cell receptor beta chains in this list originate from one sample, sequenced in a study of response to subunit inactivated influenza vaccine. TCRdb passed the RT-PCR reads through MiXCR, listing each CDR3 protein once. Of hundreds of thousands of distinct CDR3 sequences listed, 20% to 25% are singletons. The sample was PBMCs from blood, taken less than 22 months after vaccination. The receptors were sampled from a man between 45 and 75 years old who received an inactivated influenza vaccine.

The J gene is TRBJ2-3, the V gene TRBV4-3; D may be TRBD2 (6 bases). V lost 2 bases to trimming and J lost 4 bases, with 10 bases between them. Germline V lookup: CDR1 LGHNA, CDR2 YSLEER. This CDR3 region has 14 residues. The CDR3 DNA is TGCGCCAGCAGCCAAACGGGAGTGGCAGATACGCAGTATTTT. It specifies CASSQTGVADTQYF.

This clonotype was picked up a small number of times. The gene calls are TRBV5-1 and TRBJ2-1; TRBD2 agrees at 7 bases. This CDR3 contains 15 residues. With V trimmed by 0 bases and J by 3 bases, 3 bases remained unmatched. Germline V gives CDR1 SGHRS, CDR2 YFSETQ. CDR3 amino acids: CASSLDTSDYNEQFF. In nucleotides, the CDR3 is TGCGCCAGCAGCTTGGACACTAGCGACTACAATGAGCAGTTCTTC.

J is TRBJ2-7 and V is TRBV5-1; a possible D gene is TRBD1 (5 bases). V was trimmed by 1 base and J by 4 bases, leaving 9 bases between them. CDR3 length: 13 residues. Germline V gives CDR1 SGHRS, CDR2 YFSETQ. The chain's CDR3 is CASSLYRQYEQYF. The CDR3 DNA is TGCGCCAGCAGCTTGTACAGGCAATACGAGCAGTACTTC. The variable domain in full, completed from reference TRBV5-1 and TRBJ2-7, reads KAGVTQTPRYLIKTRGQQVTLSCSPISGHRSVSWYQQTPGQGLQFLFEYFSETQRNKGNFPGRFSGRQFSNSRSEMNVSTLELGDSALYLCASSLYRQYEQYFGPGTRLTVT.